This T cell receptor (beta chain) was retrieved from a study of Graves' ophthalmopathy and Graves' hyperthyroidism. Across the study: Prior to any treatment, peripheral blood was collected at the time of initial diagnosis. The study's findings and limits: Most expanded thyroid clonotypes above 0.001 frequency also appeared in blood.

Donors with ophthalmopathy: moderate-to-severe activity, CAS ≥3, NOSPECS ≥4, duration under 3 months. Pregnancy or lactation, uncontrolled infections and other autoimmune diseases were grounds for excluding patients. The authors amplified TCR beta CDR3 regions, and they did so from RNA transcripts for repertoire sequencing. HTBI-primed first-round RT-PCR preceded second-round multiplex PCR. TCRdb used MiXCR to reprocess the multiplex PCR reads, holding one entry per CDR3 protein. The sample contains roughly 230,000 distinct CDR3 sequences, around a fifth of which appear only once. The CDR3 covers 13 residues. In germline, CDR1 is ENHRY, CDR2 SYGVKD. V lost 2 bases to trimming and J lost 7 bases, with 11 bases between them. This clonotype was seen at least ten times. Its antigen is not known.

The source of this sequence is a woman in her 50s with Graves' ophthalmopathy. Specimen: peripheral blood. The rearrangement joins TRBV10-3 to TRBJ1-2; D is undetermined. CDR3 sequence reads: CAISEVKGGGYTF. The DNA for the CDR3 is TGTGCCATCAGTGAGGTTAAGGGTGGTGGCTACACCTTC.